This entry lists 8 T cell receptor beta chains sequenced from one sample in a study of blood T cell repertoires in COVID-19. Sequencing was performed with immunoSEQ multiplex PCR; in TCRdb, only in-frame clones are kept and a portion is missing. Of approximately 66,000 clones listed, approximately 90% are singletons. The sample consisted of peripheral blood. The receptors shown here come from a human donor with active COVID-19. The donor label of this sample is uncertain.

The V and J genes are TRBV11-2 and TRBJ2-7; 7 positions agree with TRBD1. Germline loops: CDR1 SGHAT, CDR2 FQNNGV. V was pared by 11 bases and J by 0 bases, with 7 bases of the junction left unmatched. CDR3 length: 13 residues. This CDR3 is CAGYGDSSYEQYF. DNA of the CDR3: TGTGCCGGGTACGGGGACAGCTCCTACGAGCAGTACTTC.

This chain links TRBV5-1 with TRBJ2-7; 8 bases line up with TRBD1. The J segment lost 2 bases and the V segment lost 6 bases, leaving 4 bases of the junction unmatched. Per the germline V gene, CDR1 is SGHRS and CDR2 is YFSETQ. The CDR3 runs to 13 residues. The CDR3 loop reads CASTMTGAYEQYF. CDR3 nucleotide sequence: TGCGCCAGCACCATGACAGGGGCCTACGAGCAGTACTTC.

The chain has TRBV7-3 and TRBJ2-1, with a tentative D call TRBD2 (6 bases). Germline V gene sequence: CDR1 SGHTA, CDR2 FQGTGA. This CDR3 is 13 amino acids long. The ends were cut back, 3 bases at V and 8 bases at J, with 11 bases in the middle. The CDR3 spells CASSFTGADEQFF. The CDR3, as DNA: TGTGCCAGCAGCTTCACGGGAGCGGATGAGCAGTTCTTC.

The V gene is TRBV15, the J gene TRBJ2-7; possibly TRBD1 for D (6 bases). The length of the CDR3 is 16 residues. Germline CDR1 and CDR2: LNHNV and YYDKDF (reference sequence). Trimming left V 0 bases short and J 4 bases short, with 16 bases between. The DNA for the CDR3 is TGTGCCACCAGCAGAGATCCACAGGGCAGACGGTACGAGCAGTACTTC. It translates to CATSRDPQGRRYEQYF.

V gene TRBV5-1 combines with J gene TRBJ1-2; 7 bases align to TRBD1. Germline CDR1 and CDR2: SGHRS and YFSETQ. V shed 0 bases and J 7 bases; nucleotides not matched to a gene: 6. The CDR3 is made up of 14 amino acids. The CDR3 coding sequence is TGCGCCAGCAGCTTGGACGGACAGGTCGGTGGCTACACCTTC. Encoded protein: CASSLDGQVGGYTF.

DNA for the CDR3: TGTGCCAGCAGTTCCGGGACTAGCGGGGGCCAGATAGGGGATACGCAGTATTTT. As protein: CASSSGTSGGQIGDTQYF. The chain employs TRBV27 and TRBJ2-3; TRBD2 matches 14 bases. The germline gives CDR1 MNHEY, CDR2 SMNVEV (reference sequence). The CDR3 extends over 18 amino acids. Trimming took 4 bases from V and 6 from J; bases not matched to a gene: 12.

V and J are TRBV21-1 and TRBJ2-1; the DNA was not used to check the table's D call, TRBD2. TRBV21-1 is shown as a pseudogene. The CDR3 consists of 13 residues. DNA for the CDR3: TGTGCCAGCAGCCCCGGGTGTTTATATGAGCAGTTCTTC. Encoded protein: CASSPGCLYEQFF.

The chain links TRBV30 to TRBJ2-7; a possible D gene is TRBD1 (6 bases). The ends were cut back, 0 bases at V and 6 bases at J, with 9 bases in the middle. This CDR3 has 12 amino acids. The germline V gene encodes CDR1 GTSNPN and CDR2 SVGIG (reference sequence). The CDR3 coding sequence is TGTGCCTGGAGTGTGGGGGCCCTCGAGCAGTACTTC. Translating it yields CAWSVGALEQYF.